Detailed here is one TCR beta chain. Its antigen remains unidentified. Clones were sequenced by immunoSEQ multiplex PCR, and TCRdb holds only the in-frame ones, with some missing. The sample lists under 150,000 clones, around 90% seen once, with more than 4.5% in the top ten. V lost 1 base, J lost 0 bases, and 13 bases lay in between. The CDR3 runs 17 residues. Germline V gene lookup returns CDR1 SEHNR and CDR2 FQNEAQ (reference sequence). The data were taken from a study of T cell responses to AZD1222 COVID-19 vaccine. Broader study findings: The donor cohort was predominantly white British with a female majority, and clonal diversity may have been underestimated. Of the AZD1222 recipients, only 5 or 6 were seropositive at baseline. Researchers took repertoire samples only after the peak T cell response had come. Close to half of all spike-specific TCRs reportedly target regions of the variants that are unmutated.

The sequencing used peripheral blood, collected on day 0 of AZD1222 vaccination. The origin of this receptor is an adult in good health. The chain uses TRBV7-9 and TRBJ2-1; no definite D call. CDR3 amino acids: CASSLGNLGSSYNEQFF. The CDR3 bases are TGTGCCAGCAGCTTAGGGAACCTGGGAAGCTCCTACAATGAGCAGTTCTTC.